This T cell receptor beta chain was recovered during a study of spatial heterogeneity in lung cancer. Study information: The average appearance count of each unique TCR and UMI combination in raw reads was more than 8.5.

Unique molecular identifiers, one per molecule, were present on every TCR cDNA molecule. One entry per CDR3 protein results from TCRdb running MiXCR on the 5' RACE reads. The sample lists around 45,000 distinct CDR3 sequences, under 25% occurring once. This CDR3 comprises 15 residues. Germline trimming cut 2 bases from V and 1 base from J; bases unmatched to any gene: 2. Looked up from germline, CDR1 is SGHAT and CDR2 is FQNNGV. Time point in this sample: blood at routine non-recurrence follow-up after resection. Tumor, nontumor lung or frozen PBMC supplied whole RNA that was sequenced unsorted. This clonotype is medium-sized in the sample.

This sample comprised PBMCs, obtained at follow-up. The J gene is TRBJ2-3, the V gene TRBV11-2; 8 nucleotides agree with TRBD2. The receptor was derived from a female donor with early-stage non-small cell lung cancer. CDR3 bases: TGTGCCAGCAGCTTACCAGCGGGGGGCACAGATACGCAGTATTTT. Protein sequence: CASSLPAGGTDTQYF.